This T cell receptor (beta chain) derives from a study of blood T cell repertoires in COVID-19. Looking at the study overall: PBMCs, B-cell-depleted T cells, or T cells provided the cDNA or gDNA that made up the material.

Only in-frame clones appear in the TCRdb table, and some are missing; sequencing was by immunoSEQ multiplex PCR. The sample records around 69,000 clones, approximately 86% being singletons. The V segment lost 1 base and the J segment 7 bases; nucleotides outside the gene matches: 9. The germline gives CDR1 SNHLY, CDR2 FYNNEI. The CDR3 length is 17 residues. The specimen was peripheral blood. The source is a man in his forties or fifties with active COVID-19. The V and J genes are TRBV2 and TRBJ2-1, with 11 bases aligning to TRBD2. The CDR3 sequence is CASSEVWRLAGGNEQFF. For the CDR3, the DNA is TGTGCCAGCAGTGAAGTTTGGCGGCTAGCGGGAGGAAATGAGCAGTTCTTC. Drawing the rest from reference TRBV2 and TRBJ2-1, the complete variable domain is EPEVTQTPSHQVTQMGQEVILRCVPISNHLYFYWYRQILGQKVEFLVSFYNNEISEKSEIFDDQFSVERPDGSNFTLKIRSTKLEDSAMYFCASSEVWRLAGGNEQFFGPGTRLTVL.